This T cell receptor beta chain emerged from a study of vaccination and CD4 T cells after COVID-19. With the Oncomine TCR Beta short-read assay, DNA from cultured CD4+ T cells was sequenced. A single record per CDR3 protein comes from TCRdb applying MiXCR to the PCR reads. The sample has fewer than 6,500 distinct CDR3 sequences, nearly 35% seen once; the top ten hold 28%. This clonotype was counted between two and nine times. The antigen is not known. The CDR3 is 15 amino acids. V shed 3 bases and J shed 0 bases, with 11 bases lying between them. Germline assignment: CDR1 SEHNR and CDR2 FQNEAQ (reference sequence). The treatment here: roughly nine-day PBMC culture with coronavirus spike peptide pools or control peptides (ViraFEST assay). Pre-COVID-19 pandemic sampling (2011-2018) yielded the unexposed donor's CD4+ T cells. With peptide pools, ViraFEST first expanded antigen-specific T cells and afterwards sequenced their TCRs.

J is TRBJ1-2 and V is TRBV7-9; tentatively, D is TRBD1 (5 bases). Sequencing was performed on CD4+ T cells from blood, cultured in vitro. The TCR comes from a human donor in good health. The CDR3 DNA sequence: TGTGCCAGCAGCTTCTTGACAGAAGCTAACTATGGCTACACCTTC. It is translated as CASSFLTEANYGYTF.